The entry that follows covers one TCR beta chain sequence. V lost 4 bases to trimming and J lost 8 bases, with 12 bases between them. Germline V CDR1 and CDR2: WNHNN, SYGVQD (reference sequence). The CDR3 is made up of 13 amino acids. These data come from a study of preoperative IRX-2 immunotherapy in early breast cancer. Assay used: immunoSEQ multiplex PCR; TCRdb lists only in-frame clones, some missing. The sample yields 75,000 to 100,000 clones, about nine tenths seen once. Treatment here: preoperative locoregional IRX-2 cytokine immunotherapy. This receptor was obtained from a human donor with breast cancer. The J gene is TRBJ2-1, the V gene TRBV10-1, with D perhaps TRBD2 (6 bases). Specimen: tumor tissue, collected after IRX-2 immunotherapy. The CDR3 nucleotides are TGCGCCAGCAGTGCCGGGGGAGGTTATGAGCAGTTCTTC. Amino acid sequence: CASSAGGGYEQFF.